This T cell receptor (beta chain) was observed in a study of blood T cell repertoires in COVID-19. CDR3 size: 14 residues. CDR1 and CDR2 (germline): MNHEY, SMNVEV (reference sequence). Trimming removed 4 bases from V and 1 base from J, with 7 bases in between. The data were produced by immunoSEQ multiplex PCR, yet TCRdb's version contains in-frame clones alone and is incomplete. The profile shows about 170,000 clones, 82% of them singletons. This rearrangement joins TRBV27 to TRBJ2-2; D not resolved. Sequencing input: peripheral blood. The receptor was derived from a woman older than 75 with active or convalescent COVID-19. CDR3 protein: CASSWAVNTGELFF. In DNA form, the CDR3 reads TGTGCCAGCAGTTGGGCAGTGAACACCGGGGAGCTGTTTTTT.